One sample yielded the 26 T cell receptor beta chains listed below, sequenced in a study of cytomegalovirus exposure and HLA in healthy donors. With 60 Vbeta and 13 Jbeta primers, the PCR was carried out. Clones were sequenced by immunoSEQ multiplex PCR, and TCRdb holds only the in-frame ones, with some missing. The sample lists 220,000 or so clones, around 80% occurring once. The specimen was PBMCs. The receptors were sampled from a male donor in good health and CMV-seronegative.

This rearrangement joins TRBV13 to TRBJ1-1, with D possibly matching TRBD1 (6 bases). Germline assignment: CDR1 PRHDT and CDR2 FYEKMQ (reference sequence). This CDR3 spans 15 amino acids. The V and J ends lost 2 bases and 0 bases respectively, with 10 bases between them. The CDR3: CASSLHQGMNTEAFF. Written as DNA, the CDR3 is TGTGCCAGCAGCTTACATCAGGGGATGAACACTGAAGCTTTCTTT.

V gene TRBV10-2 combines with J gene TRBJ2-7, with a possible D match to TRBD1 (5 bases). Trimming shortened V by 7 bases and J by 5 bases, and 15 bases separated the two germline ends. This CDR3 has 13 amino acids. CDR1 is WSHSY, CDR2 SAAADI, per germline. DNA for the CDR3: TGCGCCAGCACCGACCCAGGGTCTAACGAGCAGTACTTC. This gives the protein CASTDPGSNEQYF.

This chain joins TRBV28 and TRBJ1-2; a weak D match, TRBD1 (6 bases). Trimming removed 6 bases at V and 4 bases at J, with 12 bases between. Germline CDR1 reads MDHEN; CDR2 reads SYDVKM. The CDR3 is made up of 13 amino acids. CDR3 DNA: TGTGCCAGCAGCCTTGAACAGGGCTATGGCTACACCTTC. Encoded protein: CASSLEQGYGYTF.

About this clone: Relative to the germline gene, one junction end is altered; a read error may explain this. The V and J genes are TRBV28 and TRBJ2-7, with 8 bases fitting TRBD1. CDR3 size: 11 residues. Looked up from germline, CDR1 is MDHEN and CDR2 is SYDVKM. This CDR3 reads CASSSTGGKDF. CDR3 nucleotide sequence: TGTGCCAGCAGTTCAACAGGGGGGAAGGACTTC.

The rearrangement joins TRBV30 to TRBJ1-5; 7 nucleotides agree with TRBD1. CDR3 size: 15 residues. With 0 bases clipped from V and 4 bases from J, the junction kept 6 bases outside the gene matches. Germline V gene sequence: CDR1 GTSNPN, CDR2 SVGIG (reference sequence). The CDR3 sequence: CAWSVPGQYNQPQHF. Here the CDR3 DNA reads TGTGCCTGGAGTGTACCGGGACAGTATAATCAGCCCCAGCATTTT.

CDR3 DNA sequence: TGTGCCAGCAGCCCATACATAGCGGCTCCTCCAGATACGCAGTATTTT. Amino acid sequence: CASSPYIAAPPDTQYF. This chain uses TRBV14 with TRBJ2-3; possibly TRBD2 for D (6 bases). V was clipped by 4 bases and J by 4 bases, with 18 bases between them. Looked up from germline, CDR1 is SGHDN and CDR2 is FVKESK. This CDR3 is built from 16 residues.

The chain has TRBV20-1 and TRBJ2-5; no definite D call. V lost 3 bases and J 4 bases, leaving 6 bases between the germline ends. This CDR3 comprises 11 residues. Germline values: CDR1 DFQATT, CDR2 SNEGSKA (reference sequence). For the CDR3, the DNA is TGCAGTGCTAGTCTAATAGAGACCCAGTACTTC. Amino acids: CSASLIETQYF.

This chain uses TRBV6-1 with TRBJ2-2; the D gene is possibly TRBD1 (5 bases). Deletions cut 4 bases from V and 7 bases from J, with 10 bases between. The CDR3 sequence is 13 residues long. Germline V lookup: CDR1 MNHNS, CDR2 SASEGT. CDR3 amino acids: CASSGGPGGELFF. CDR3 sequence (DNA): TGTGCCAGCAGTGGGGGCCCTGGCGGGGAGCTGTTTTTT.

The rearrangement uses TRBV6-6 and TRBJ2-3, with D possibly matching TRBD2 (6 bases). The CDR3 runs to 14 residues. CDR1 and CDR2 from the germline V gene are MNHNY and SVGAGI (reference sequence). V lost 3 bases and J lost 4, with 11 bases in between. The CDR3 region is CASSYGRDADTQYF. CDR3 bases: TGTGCCAGCAGTTATGGGCGGGACGCAGATACGCAGTATTTT.

This chain links TRBV6-1 with TRBJ2-2; TRBD1 matches at 7 bases. J lost 7 bases, V lost 5 bases, and 10 bases had no gene match. This CDR3 comprises 15 residues. Germline values: CDR1 MNHNS, CDR2 SASEGT. CDR3 sequence: CASSRRQGYSGELFF. In DNA, the CDR3 is TGTGCCAGCAGTAGACGACAGGGATATAGCGGGGAGCTGTTTTTT.

On this clone: The identical CDR3 is also encoded by other nucleotide sequences in the sample. The chain joins TRBV5-1 to TRBJ2-5; 11 positions match TRBD1. CDR1 and CDR2 from the germline V gene are SGHRS and YFSETQ. Unmatched junction bases numbered 4, after V lost 4 bases and J lost 2 bases. The length of the CDR3 is 15 residues. Here the CDR3 reads CASSPRDRGQETQYF. CDR3 in DNA: TGCGCCAGCAGCCCCCGGGACAGGGGGCAAGAGACCCAGTACTTC.

The rearrangement joins TRBV28 to TRBJ2-7; D unclear. The V end was cut by 5 bases, the J end by 6 bases, with 8 bases between. The germline gives CDR1 MDHEN, CDR2 SYDVKM. This CDR3 comprises 11 residues. The CDR3 bases are TGTGCCAGCAGTACGAGTTTCGAGCAGTACTTC. It is translated as CASSTSFEQYF. The entire variable domain, with the rest obtained from reference TRBV28 and TRBJ2-7, is as follows: DVKVTQSSRYLVKRTGEKVFLECVQDMDHENMFWYRQDPGLGLRLIYFSYDVKMKEKGDIPEGYSVSREKKERFSLILESASTNQTSMYLCASSTSFEQYFGPGTRLTVT.

This rearrangement joins TRBV9 to TRBJ1-3; D uncertain. This CDR3 spans 14 amino acids. Trimming pared 0 bases from V and 0 bases from J, leaving 4 bases between. The germline V gene encodes CDR1 SGDLS and CDR2 YYNGEE. The CDR3 sequence: CASSVGSSGNTIYF. As DNA, the CDR3 is TGTGCCAGCAGCGTAGGCAGCTCTGGAAACACCATATATTTT.

Written as DNA, the CDR3 is TGTGCCAGCTCACCACCGGACAGGGGAGGGGATACGCAGTATTTT. Translating it yields CASSPPDRGGDTQYF. The V call is TRBV18, the J call TRBJ2-3; 9 nucleotides match TRBD1. The CDR3 is 15 residues long. Germline trimming cut 0 bases from V and 6 bases from J; bases unmatched to any gene: 4. Germline V gene lookup returns CDR1 KGHSH and CDR2 LQKENI.

The chain couples TRBV19 to TRBJ2-7; D gene uncertain. From germline, CDR1 is LNHDA and CDR2 SQIVND (reference sequence). V was cut by 0 bases and J by 2 bases, with 11 bases left in between. This CDR3 region has 15 residues. The CDR3 here is CASSIEAGIAYEQYF. The CDR3 DNA sequence: TGTGCCAGTAGTATAGAGGCAGGCATAGCCTACGAGCAGTACTTC.

The CDR3 is CASSPGKVERSMYEQYF. CDR3 nucleotides: TGTGCCAGCTCACCAGGTAAGGTGGAGCGGTCAATGTACGAGCAGTACTTC. This chain joins TRBV18 and TRBJ2-7, with a possible D match to TRBD2 (5 bases). The CDR3 contains 17 residues. Germline CDR1 is KGHSH and CDR2 is LQKENI. V was trimmed by 2 bases and J by 4 bases, leaving 21 bases between them. Looking up the rest from reference TRBV18 and TRBJ2-7 gives the full variable domain: NAGVMQNPRHLVRRRGQEARLRCSPMKGHSHVYWYRQLPEEGLKFMVYLQKENIIDESGMPKERFSAEFPKEGPSILRIQQVVRGDSAAYFCASSPGKVERSMYEQYFGPGTRLTVT.

The rearrangement uses TRBV6-5 and TRBJ2-5; 8 bases map to TRBD2. The J call may be incorrect, as the DNA end agrees better with TRBJ2-7. From germline, CDR1 is MNHEY and CDR2 SVGAGI. The CDR3 runs 15 residues. CDR3 DNA: TGTGCCAGCAGTTACTCGACTAGCGTCAACTACGAGCAGTACTTC. Translated, it gives CASSYSTSVNYEQYF.

The rearrangement links TRBV18 to TRBJ2-7, with a tentative D call TRBD1 (6 bases). Trimming shortened V by 2 bases and J by 4 bases, and 12 bases separated the two germline ends. Germline CDR1 is KGHSH and CDR2 is LQKENI. CDR3 size: 14 residues. The CDR3 coding sequence is TGTGCCAGCTCACCAAGGCAGGGGCTTTACGAGCAGTACTTC. Residues: CASSPRQGLYEQYF.

The CDR3 nucleotides read TGTGCCAGCAGTTTATGGGCTCAGGGGGGTGAAAAACTGTTTTTT. Translation gives CASSLWAQGGEKLFF. This chain connects TRBV28 to TRBJ1-4, with 7 bases fitting TRBD1. V shed 0 bases and J 7 bases; nucleotides not matched to a gene: 5. Germline V gene lookup returns CDR1 MDHEN and CDR2 SYDVKM. The CDR3 extends over 15 amino acids.

A word on this clone: A much larger clone differs from this one at a single base, so this may be a read error. The V and J genes are TRBV6-6 and TRBJ2-3, with TRBD2 identical over 16 bases. From germline, CDR1 is MNHNY and CDR2 SVGAGI (reference sequence). CDR3 size: 15 residues. With 6 bases clipped from V and 4 bases from J, the junction kept 1 base outside the gene matches. The chain's CDR3 is CASRGLAGGPDTQYF. CDR3 DNA sequence: TGTGCCAGCAGGGGACTAGCGGGAGGGCCAGATACGCAGTATTTT.

The rearrangement links TRBV5-6 to TRBJ2-3; D is perhaps TRBD1 (6 bases). Germline CDR1 is SGHDT and CDR2 is YYEEEE. V was pared by 4 bases and J by 0 bases, with 15 bases between. This CDR3 region has 16 residues. CDR3 loop: CASSDDDRISTDTQYF. CDR3 bases: TGTGCCAGCAGCGACGACGACAGGATAAGCACAGATACGCAGTATTTT.

This chain joins TRBV27 and TRBJ2-2, with 8 bases aligning to TRBD1. V was clipped by 6 bases and J by 4 bases; unmatched bases: 7. Germline CDR1 reads MNHEY; CDR2 reads SMNVEV (reference sequence). The CDR3 runs 15 residues. The CDR3 loop is CASSRDRLATGELFF. The CDR3 DNA reads as TGTGCCAGCAGCCGGGACAGGCTCGCCACCGGGGAGCTGTTTTTT.

The chain is built from TRBV5-1 and TRBJ1-2; the match to TRBD1 covers 8 bases. Trimming took 4 bases from V and 5 from J; bases not matched to a gene: 7. Germline CDR1 and CDR2: SGHRS and YFSETQ. The length of the CDR3 is 14 residues. CDR3 loop: CASSPAGGAYGYTF. Written as DNA, the CDR3 is TGCGCCAGCAGCCCGGCAGGGGGCGCTTATGGCTACACCTTC.

DNA of the CDR3: TGTGCCAGTAGTTTTAGCGGGACCATCAATGAGCAGTTCTTC. As protein: CASSFSGTINEQFF. The chain links TRBV19 to TRBJ2-1, with 8 bases matching TRBD2. The CDR3 runs to 14 residues. Germline V CDR1 and CDR2: LNHDA, SQIVND (reference sequence). After removal of 5 bases from V and 6 bases from J, the junction contained 6 bases not matched to a gene.

This clone has a handful of counts. For the CDR3, the DNA is TGTGCCAGCAGTCCCAAGACGGGGAAGGGTTACGAGCAGTACTTC. This sequence encodes CASSPKTGKGYEQYF. The V gene is TRBV7-9, the J gene TRBJ2-7; D may be TRBD2 (5 bases). This CDR3 is 15 amino acids long. Trimming shortened V by 6 bases and J by 4 bases, and 19 bases separated the two germline ends. The germline gives CDR1 SEHNR, CDR2 FQNEAQ (reference sequence). Complete variable domain (other parts from reference TRBV7-9 and TRBJ2-7): DTGVSQNPRHKITKRGQNVTFRCDPISEHNRLYWYRQTLGQGPEFLTYFQNEAQLEKSRLLSDRFSAERPKGSFSTLEIQRTEQGDSAMYLCASSPKTGKGYEQYFGPGTRLTVT.

This clone was seen just once. This sequence joins TRBV30 and TRBJ2-3; the match to TRBD2 covers 12 bases. In germline, CDR1 is GTSNPN, CDR2 SVGIG (reference sequence). The V segment lost 2 bases and the J segment 7 bases; nucleotides outside the gene matches: 10. The CDR3 extends over 16 amino acids. The CDR3, as DNA: TGTGCCTGGAGTTCCCGCCGACTAGCGGGGGATTATACGCAGTATTTT. Translated, it gives CAWSSRRLAGDYTQYF.